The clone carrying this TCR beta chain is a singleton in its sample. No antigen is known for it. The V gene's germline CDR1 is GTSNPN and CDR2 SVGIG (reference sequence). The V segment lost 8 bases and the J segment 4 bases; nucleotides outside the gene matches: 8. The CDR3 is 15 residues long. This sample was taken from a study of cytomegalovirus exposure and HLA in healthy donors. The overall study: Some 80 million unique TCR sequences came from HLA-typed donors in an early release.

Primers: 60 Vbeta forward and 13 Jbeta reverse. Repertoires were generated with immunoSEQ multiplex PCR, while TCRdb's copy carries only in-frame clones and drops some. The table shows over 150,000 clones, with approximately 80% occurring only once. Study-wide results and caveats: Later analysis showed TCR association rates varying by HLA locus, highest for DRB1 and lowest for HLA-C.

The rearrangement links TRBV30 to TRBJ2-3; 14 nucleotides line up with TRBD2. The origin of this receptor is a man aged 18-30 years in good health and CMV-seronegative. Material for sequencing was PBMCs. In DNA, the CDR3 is TGTGCCCTCCGACTGACTAGCGGGAGGGCAGATACGCAGTATTTT. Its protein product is CALRLTSGRADTQYF.